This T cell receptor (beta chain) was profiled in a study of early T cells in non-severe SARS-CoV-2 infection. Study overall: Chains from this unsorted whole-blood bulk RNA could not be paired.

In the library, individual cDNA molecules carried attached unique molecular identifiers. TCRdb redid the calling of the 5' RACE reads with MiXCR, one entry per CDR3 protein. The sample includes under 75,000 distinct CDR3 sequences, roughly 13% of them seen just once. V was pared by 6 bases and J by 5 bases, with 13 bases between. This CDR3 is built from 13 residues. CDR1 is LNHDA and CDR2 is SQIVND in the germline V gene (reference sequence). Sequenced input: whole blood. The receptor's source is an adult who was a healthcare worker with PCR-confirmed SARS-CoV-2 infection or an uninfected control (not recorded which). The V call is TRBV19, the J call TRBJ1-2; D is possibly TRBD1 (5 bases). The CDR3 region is CASRAGREYGYTF. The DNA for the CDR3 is TGTGCCAGTAGAGCGGGCAGGGAATATGGCTACACCTTC.